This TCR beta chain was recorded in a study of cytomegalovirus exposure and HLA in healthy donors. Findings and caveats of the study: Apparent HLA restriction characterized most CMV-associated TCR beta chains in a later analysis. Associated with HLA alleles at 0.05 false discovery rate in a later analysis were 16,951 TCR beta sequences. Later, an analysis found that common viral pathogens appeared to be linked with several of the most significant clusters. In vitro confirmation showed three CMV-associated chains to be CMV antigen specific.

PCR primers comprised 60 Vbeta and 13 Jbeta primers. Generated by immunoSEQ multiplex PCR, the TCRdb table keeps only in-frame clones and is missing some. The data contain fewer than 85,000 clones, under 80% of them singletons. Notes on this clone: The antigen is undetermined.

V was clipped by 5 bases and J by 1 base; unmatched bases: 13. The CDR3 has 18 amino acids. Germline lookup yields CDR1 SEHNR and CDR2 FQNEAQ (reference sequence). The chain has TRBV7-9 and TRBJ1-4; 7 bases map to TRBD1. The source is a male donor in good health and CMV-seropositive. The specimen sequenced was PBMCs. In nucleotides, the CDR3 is TGTGCCAGCAGCGCATCGACAGGGCGAACGATAACTAATGAAAAACTGTTTTTT. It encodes CASSASTGRTITNEKLFF.